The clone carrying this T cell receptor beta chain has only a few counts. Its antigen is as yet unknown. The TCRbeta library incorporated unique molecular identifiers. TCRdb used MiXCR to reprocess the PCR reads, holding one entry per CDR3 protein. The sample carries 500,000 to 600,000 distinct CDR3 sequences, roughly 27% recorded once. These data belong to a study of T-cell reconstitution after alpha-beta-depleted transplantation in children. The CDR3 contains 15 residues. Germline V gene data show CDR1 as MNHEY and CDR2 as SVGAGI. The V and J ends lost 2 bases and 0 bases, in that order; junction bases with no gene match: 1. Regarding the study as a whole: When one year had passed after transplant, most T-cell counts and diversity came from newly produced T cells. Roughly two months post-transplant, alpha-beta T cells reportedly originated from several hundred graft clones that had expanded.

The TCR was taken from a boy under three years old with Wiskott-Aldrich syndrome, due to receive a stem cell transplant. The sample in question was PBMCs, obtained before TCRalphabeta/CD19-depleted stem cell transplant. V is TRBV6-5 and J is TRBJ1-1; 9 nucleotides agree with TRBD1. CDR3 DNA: TGTGCCAGCAGTTACGGGACAGGGATGAACACTGAAGCTTTCTTT. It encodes CASSYGTGMNTEAFF.